One and the same sample provided the 25 T cell receptor beta chains below, sequenced in a study of cytomegalovirus exposure and HLA in healthy donors. PCR amplification relied on 60 Vbeta primers (plus 13 Jbeta primers). Sequencing used immunoSEQ multiplex PCR; TCRdb keeps in-frame clones, though not all of them. The data show roughly 120,000 clones, over 60% seen once. Specimen: PBMCs. Receptors were obtained from a man aged 45-65 years in good health and CMV-seronegative.

There are a few counts of this clone. V and J are TRBV4-3 and TRBJ2-1, with 7 bases lining up with TRBD2. Germline V lookup: CDR1 LGHNA, CDR2 YSLEER. With 0 bases clipped from V and 5 bases from J, the junction kept 7 bases outside the gene matches. The CDR3 contains 16 residues. CDR3 protein: CASSQDAASGHNEQFF. The DNA for the CDR3 is TGCGCCAGCAGCCAAGATGCGGCTAGCGGCCACAATGAGCAGTTCTTC.

The count of this clone is one. The rearrangement links TRBV4-1 to TRBJ2-5; 14 bases fit TRBD2. The V gene end was trimmed by 6 bases and the J gene end by 5 bases; junction bases not matched to a gene: 8. Per the germline V gene, CDR1 is MGHRA and CDR2 is YSYEKL. The CDR3 has 16 amino acids. In DNA form, the CDR3 reads TGCGCCAGCAGGGAGACTAGCGGGGGGGCTGGGGAGACCCAGTACTTC. Translated: CASRETSGGAGETQYF.

The J gene is TRBJ2-5, the V gene TRBV19; 7 nucleotides align to TRBD2. CDR3 length equals 15 residues. The V gene end was trimmed by 7 bases and the J gene end by 4 bases; junction bases not matched to a gene: 12. Germline-derived CDR1 and CDR2 are LNHDA and SQIVND (reference sequence). The CDR3 sequence is CASKAGRDVGETQYF. CDR3 sequence (DNA): TGTGCCAGTAAAGCAGGGAGGGATGTCGGAGAGACCCAGTACTTC.

The gene calls are TRBV2 and TRBJ1-2; 8 positions agree with TRBD1. The junction had 8 bases not matched to a gene; V was cut back by 4 bases and J by 7 bases. The CDR3 is 14 residues long. Germline loops: CDR1 SNHLY, CDR2 FYNNEI. Here the CDR3 DNA reads TGTGCCAGCAGTGGAGACAGGGGAGGCGGTGGCTACACCTTC. Translated: CASSGDRGGGGYTF.

This rearrangement joins TRBV10-3 to TRBJ1-1; no reliable D call. This CDR3 spans 14 amino acids. V was shortened by 0 bases and J by 6 bases, with 11 bases between the two germline ends. Germline V lookup: CDR1 ENHRY, CDR2 SYGVKD. The CDR3 loop is CAISESQVMSEAFF. CDR3 coding DNA: TGTGCCATCAGTGAGTCGCAGGTCATGTCTGAAGCTTTCTTT.

CDR3 loop: CASSVLGGTEAFF. In nucleotides, the CDR3 is TGTGCCAGCAGCGTACTCGGCGGGACTGAAGCTTTCTTT. The genes are TRBV9 and TRBJ1-1; no firm D call. From germline, CDR1 is SGDLS and CDR2 YYNGEE. The CDR3 is 13 amino acids. V was pared by 1 base and J by 5 bases, with 9 bases between.

This sequence joins TRBV10-2 and TRBJ1-2; D is unresolved. The length of the CDR3 is 13 residues. The germline V gene has CDR1 WSHSY and CDR2 SAAADI. Trimming stripped 0 bases from V and 8 bases from J, with 10 bases between. The CDR3 loop reads CASSESVRSGYTF. CDR3 nucleotides: TGCGCCAGCAGTGAGTCGGTAAGGAGCGGCTACACCTTC.

In DNA form, the CDR3 reads TGTGCCAGCAGCCTACCCGAGGATGGCTACACCTTC. Translated: CASSLPEDGYTF. V is TRBV28 and J is TRBJ1-2; D is unresolved. Trimming left V 6 bases short and J 6 bases short, with 11 bases between. Germline V gene data show CDR1 as MDHEN and CDR2 as SYDVKM. The CDR3 is 12 amino acids.

The rearrangement links TRBV2 to TRBJ1-5; D not resolved. This CDR3 region has 15 residues. V lost 1 base and J lost 0, with 7 bases in between. Germline CDR1 reads SNHLY; CDR2 reads FYNNEI. CDR3 nucleotides: TGTGCCAGCAGTGAAGAACAGTATAGCAATCAGCCCCAGCATTTT. Translation: CASSEEQYSNQPQHF. The entire variable domain, with the rest obtained from reference TRBV2 and TRBJ1-5, is as follows: EPEVTQTPSHQVTQMGQEVILRCVPISNHLYFYWYRQILGQKVEFLVSFYNNEISEKSEIFDDQFSVERPDGSNFTLKIRSTKLEDSAMYFCASSEEQYSNQPQHFGDGTRLSIL.

The table lists this clone with a few counts. This CDR3 reads CASSRDRGGEQYF. CDR3 sequence (DNA): TGTGCCAGCAGTCGTGACAGGGGTGGCGAGCAGTACTTC. The chain recombines TRBV2 with TRBJ2-7, with 8 bases identical to TRBD1. V lost 5 bases, J lost 6 bases, and 6 bases stayed unmatched. Germline values: CDR1 SNHLY, CDR2 FYNNEI. The CDR3 length is 13 residues.

The chain links TRBV4-3 to TRBJ2-6; unclear D gene. Germline CDR1 LGHNA, CDR2 YSLEER. The CDR3 has 17 amino acids. Trimming pared 0 bases from V and 4 bases from J, leaving 13 bases between. In DNA, the CDR3 is TGCGCCAGCAGCCAAGATCTCAGGTATACCGGGGCCAACGTCCTGACTTTC. Translated, it gives CASSQDLRYTGANVLTF.

The gene calls are TRBV5-1 and TRBJ1-3, with D perhaps matching TRBD1 (6 bases). Germline CDR1 and CDR2: SGHRS and YFSETQ. The CDR3 contains 15 residues. Trimming stripped 4 bases from V and 4 bases from J, with 15 bases between. The CDR3 protein is CASSLTGGVGNTIYF. CDR3 sequence (DNA): TGCGCCAGCAGCCTGACAGGAGGCGTGGGAAACACCATATATTTT.

The chain links TRBV7-8 to TRBJ2-3; TRBD2 agrees at 10 bases. J gave up 6 bases and V 1 base, and 7 bases lay outside the gene matches. The CDR3 has 16 residues. The germline CDR1 and CDR2 sequences are SGHVS and FQNEAQ. CDR3 region: CASSLGRAGGRDTQYF. The CDR3 DNA follows: TGTGCCAGCAGCTTAGGGCGAGCGGGGGGGCGCGATACGCAGTATTTT.

The gene calls are TRBV6-6 and TRBJ1-2; tentatively, D is TRBD1 (5 bases). There are 15 residues in the CDR3. The germline gives CDR1 MNHNY, CDR2 SVGAGI (reference sequence). The ends were cut back, 3 bases at V and 4 bases at J, with 15 bases in the middle. The CDR3 DNA reads as TGTGCCAGCAGTTATCAGGGATTGGAGATCTATGGCTACACCTTC. Amino acid sequence: CASSYQGLEIYGYTF.

The genes are TRBV28 and TRBJ1-2; TRBD1 aligns across 9 bases. The germline V gene encodes CDR1 MDHEN and CDR2 SYDVKM. Trimming took 2 bases from V and 7 from J; bases not matched to a gene: 5. CDR3 length equals 14 residues. CDR3 sequence (DNA): TGTGCCAGCAGTTTACCGGACAGGGGTGGTGGCTACACCTTC. Its protein is CASSLPDRGGGYTF.

This rearrangement joins TRBV7-2 to TRBJ2-2; D possibly corresponds to TRBD1 (5 bases). The CDR3 covers 16 residues. The germline V gene has CDR1 SGHTA and CDR2 FQGNSA. Trimming stripped 6 bases from V and 1 base from J, with 15 bases between. CDR3 nucleotides: TGTGCCAGCAGACCCATGGGAAGGGGGAACACCGGGGAGCTGTTTTTT. It codes for CASRPMGRGNTGELFF.

V gene TRBV9 combines with J gene TRBJ1-1; 7 bases line up with TRBD1. V lost 4 bases, J lost 3 bases, and 6 bases stayed unmatched. The CDR3 extends over 14 amino acids. Per germline, CDR1 SGDLS and CDR2 YYNGEE. CDR3 region: CASSNRQGDTEAFF. As DNA, the CDR3 is TGTGCCAGCAGCAACCGACAGGGTGACACTGAAGCTTTCTTT.

This clone was seen a single time. The rearrangement uses TRBV6-1 and TRBJ2-3; D gene ambiguous. Germline V gives CDR1 MNHNS, CDR2 SASEGT. This CDR3 comprises 14 residues. V was pared by 3 bases and J by 3 bases, with 10 bases between. The DNA for the CDR3 is TGTGCCAGCAGTGATGGGCAGCTGACAGATACGCAGTATTTT. Translated, it gives CASSDGQLTDTQYF.

The rearrangement links TRBV7-2 to TRBJ2-2, with 8 bases aligning to TRBD2. The germline gives CDR1 SGHTA, CDR2 FQGNSA. The CDR3 spans 15 residues. V shed 5 bases and J 3 bases; nucleotides not matched to a gene: 5. The CDR3 region is CASSPGLAHTGELFF. The CDR3 region has the DNA TGTGCCAGCAGCCCCGGACTAGCCCACACCGGGGAGCTGTTTTTT.

J is TRBJ2-3 and V is TRBV5-1; D may be TRBD2 (7 bases). The V end was cut by 4 bases, the J end by 1 base, with 19 bases between. CDR1 SGHRS and CDR2 YFSETQ come from the germline V gene. This CDR3 region has 17 residues. The CDR3 loop reads CASSREGGAAGTDTQYF. In nucleotides, the CDR3 is TGCGCCAGCAGCAGAGAGGGGGGGGCTGCTGGCACAGATACGCAGTATTTT.

This chain links TRBV14 with TRBJ1-6, with 8 bases that match TRBD1. The CDR3 runs to 14 residues. V gave up 3 bases and J gave up 6 bases; unmatched junction bases: 1. CDR1 is SGHDN, CDR2 FVKESK, per germline. The CDR3 DNA reads TGTGCCAGCAGCCAGGGACAGGTTAATTCACCCCTCCACTTT. As protein: CASSQGQVNSPLHF.

The CDR3 is CASSTTHAASNYGYTF. The CDR3 DNA reads TGTGCCAGTAGTACCACCCACGCGGCCTCTAACTATGGCTACACCTTC. The chain links TRBV19 to TRBJ1-2, with D hard to call. V gave up 4 bases and J gave up 0 bases, with 15 bases separating them. The CDR3 extends over 16 amino acids. Germline CDR1 and CDR2: LNHDA and SQIVND (reference sequence). Using reference TRBV19 and TRBJ1-2 for the parts outside the CDR3, the full variable domain is DGGITQSPKYLFRKEGQNVTLSCEQNLNHDAMYWYRQDPGQGLRLIYYSQIVNDFQKGDIAEGYSVSREKKESFPLTVTSAQKNPTAFYLCASSTTHAASNYGYTFGSGTRLTVV.

This clone was counted a few times. V gene TRBV28 combines with J gene TRBJ1-5; D may be TRBD1 (5 bases). The CDR3 is made up of 14 amino acids. Germline assignment: CDR1 MDHEN and CDR2 SYDVKM. CDR3 protein: CGARGRGPMLPQHF. DNA of the CDR3: TGTGGAGCTCGGGGGAGGGGACCAATGTTGCCCCAGCATTTT. Together with reference TRBV28 and TRBJ1-5, the CDR3 gives the full variable domain: DVKVTQSSRYLVKRTGEKVFLECVQDMDHENMFWYRQDPGLGLRLIYFSYDVKMKEKGDIPEGYSVSREKKERFSLILESASTNQTSMYLCGARGRGPMLPQHFGDGTRLSIL.

This clone showed up just once. The chain uses TRBV5-4 and TRBJ1-1; D is possibly TRBD1 (5 bases). Trimming took 3 bases from V and 1 from J, leaving 13 bases between them. Germline assignment: CDR1 SGHNT and CDR2 YYREEE (reference sequence). The CDR3 is 15 amino acids. The CDR3, as DNA: TGTGCCAGCAGCTCACCCCGGGGGACGAACACTGAAGCTTTCTTT. Translated: CASSSPRGTNTEAFF.

The CDR3 protein is CAGQPGEGQPQHF. The CDR3 bases are TGTGCCGGACAACCTGGGGAGGGTCAGCCCCAGCATTTT. The J gene is TRBJ1-5, the V gene TRBV10-3; the D gene is possibly TRBD1 (5 bases). This CDR3 contains 13 residues. Germline V gene lookup returns CDR1 ENHRY and CDR2 SYGVKD. V dropped 11 bases and J dropped 6 bases, with 17 bases sitting between them.